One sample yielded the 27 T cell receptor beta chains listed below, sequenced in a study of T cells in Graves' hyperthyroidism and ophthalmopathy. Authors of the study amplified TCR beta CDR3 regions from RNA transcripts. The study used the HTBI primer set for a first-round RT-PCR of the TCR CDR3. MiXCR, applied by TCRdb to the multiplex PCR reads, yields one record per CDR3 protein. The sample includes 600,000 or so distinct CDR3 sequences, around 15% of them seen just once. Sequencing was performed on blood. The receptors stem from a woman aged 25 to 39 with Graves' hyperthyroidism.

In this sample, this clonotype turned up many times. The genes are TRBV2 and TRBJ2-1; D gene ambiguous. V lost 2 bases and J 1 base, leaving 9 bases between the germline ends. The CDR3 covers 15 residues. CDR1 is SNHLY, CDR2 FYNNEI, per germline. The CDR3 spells CASSELRASYNEQFF. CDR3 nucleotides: TGTGCCAGCAGTGAACTTCGTGCTTCCTACAATGAGCAGTTCTTC.

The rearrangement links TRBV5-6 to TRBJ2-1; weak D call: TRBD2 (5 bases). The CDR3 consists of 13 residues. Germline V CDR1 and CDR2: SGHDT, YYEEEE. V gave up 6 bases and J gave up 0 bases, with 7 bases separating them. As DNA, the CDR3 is TGTGCCAGCATTGGGAGCTCCTACAATGAGCAGTTCTTC. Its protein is CASIGSSYNEQFF. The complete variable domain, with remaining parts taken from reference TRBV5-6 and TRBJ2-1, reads DAGVTQSPTHLIKTRGQQVTLRCSPKSGHDTVSWYQQALGQGPQFIFQYYEEEERQRGNFPDRFSGHQFPNYSSELNVNALLLGDSALYLCASIGSSYNEQFFGPGTRLTVL.

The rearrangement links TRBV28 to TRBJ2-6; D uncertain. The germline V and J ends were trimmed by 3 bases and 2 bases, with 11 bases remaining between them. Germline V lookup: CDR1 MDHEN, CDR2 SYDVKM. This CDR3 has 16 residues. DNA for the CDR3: TGTGCCAGCAGTTTTTTGGTACTGACTGGGGCCAACGTCCTGACTTTC. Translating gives CASSFLVLTGANVLTF.

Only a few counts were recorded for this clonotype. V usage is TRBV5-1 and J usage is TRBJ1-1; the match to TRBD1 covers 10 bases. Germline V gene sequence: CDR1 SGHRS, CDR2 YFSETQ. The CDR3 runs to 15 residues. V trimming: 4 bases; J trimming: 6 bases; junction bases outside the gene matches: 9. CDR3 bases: TGCGCCAGCAGCATCGGGACAGGGGTTTCCCCTGAAGCTTTCTTT. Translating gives CASSIGTGVSPEAFF. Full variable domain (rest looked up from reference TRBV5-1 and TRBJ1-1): KAGVTQTPRYLIKTRGQQVTLSCSPISGHRSVSWYQQTPGQGLQFLFEYFSETQRNKGNFPGRFSGRQFSNSRSEMNVSTLELGDSALYLCASSIGTGVSPEAFFGQGTRLTVV.

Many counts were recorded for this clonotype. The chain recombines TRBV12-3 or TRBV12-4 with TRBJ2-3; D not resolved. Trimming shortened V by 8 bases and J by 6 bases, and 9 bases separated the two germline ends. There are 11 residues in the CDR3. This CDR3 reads CASFFLDTQYF. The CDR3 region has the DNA TGTGCCAGCTTCTTTTTGGATACGCAGTATTTT.

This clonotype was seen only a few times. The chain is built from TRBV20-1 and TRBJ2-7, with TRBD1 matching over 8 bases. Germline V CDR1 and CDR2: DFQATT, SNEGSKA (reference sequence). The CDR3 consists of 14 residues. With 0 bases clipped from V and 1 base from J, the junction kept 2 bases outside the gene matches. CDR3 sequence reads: CSARDRTGSYEQYF. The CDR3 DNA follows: TGCAGTGCTAGAGATAGGACAGGGTCCTACGAGCAGTACTTC.

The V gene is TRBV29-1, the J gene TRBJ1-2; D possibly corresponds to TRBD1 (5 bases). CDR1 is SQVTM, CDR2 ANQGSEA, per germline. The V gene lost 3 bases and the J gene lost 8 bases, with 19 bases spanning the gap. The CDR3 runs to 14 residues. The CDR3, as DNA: TGCAGCGTTGAGGAAGGGGCCGCTTTAAAGGGCTACACCTTC. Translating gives CSVEEGAALKGYTF.

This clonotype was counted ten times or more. The CDR3 protein is CASSRRPEGGDTQYF. The CDR3 DNA is TGTGCCAGCAGTAGGAGACCCGAAGGCGGAGATACGCAGTATTTT. V usage is TRBV6-1 and J usage is TRBJ2-3; no firm D call. Between the trimmed V and J ends, which lost 5 bases and 5 bases, there was a span of 17 bases. The CDR3 is made up of 15 amino acids. CDR1 is MNHNS and CDR2 is SASEGT in the germline V gene.

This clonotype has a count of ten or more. In DNA form, the CDR3 reads TGTGCCAGCAGTTTATCGCGTACAGGGAGGGGCTACACCTTC. Translation gives CASSLSRTGRGYTF. The rearrangement joins TRBV27 to TRBJ1-2; possible D gene TRBD1, 6 bases. Trimming took off 0 bases at V and 8 bases at J, with 13 bases between the two ends. The CDR3 length is 14 residues. Germline-derived CDR1 and CDR2 are MNHEY and SMNVEV (reference sequence).

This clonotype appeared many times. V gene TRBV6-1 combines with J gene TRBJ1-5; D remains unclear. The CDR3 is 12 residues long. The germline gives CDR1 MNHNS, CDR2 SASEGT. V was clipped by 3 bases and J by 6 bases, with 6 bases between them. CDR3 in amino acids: CASSDLIQPQHF. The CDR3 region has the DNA TGTGCCAGCAGTGACCTCATTCAGCCCCAGCATTTT.

CDR3 nucleotide sequence: TGTGCCAGCAGTTACCTGGGGGCGAGGGGAAACATTCAGTACTTC. Its protein is CASSYLGARGNIQYF. The chain employs TRBV6-2 or TRBV6-3 and TRBJ2-4, with D perhaps TRBD1 (6 bases). Germline V gene data show CDR1 as MNHEY and CDR2 as SVGEGT. The CDR3 sequence is 15 residues long. V was trimmed by 2 bases and J by 6 bases, leaving 14 bases between them.

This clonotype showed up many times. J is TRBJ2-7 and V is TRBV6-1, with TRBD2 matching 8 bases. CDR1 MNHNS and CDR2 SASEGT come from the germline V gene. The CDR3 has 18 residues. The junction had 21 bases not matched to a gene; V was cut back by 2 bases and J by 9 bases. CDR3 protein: CASSEPYLSGNSNLGQYF. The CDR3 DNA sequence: TGTGCCAGCAGTGAACCCTACCTTAGCGGGAATAGTAATCTTGGGCAGTACTTC.

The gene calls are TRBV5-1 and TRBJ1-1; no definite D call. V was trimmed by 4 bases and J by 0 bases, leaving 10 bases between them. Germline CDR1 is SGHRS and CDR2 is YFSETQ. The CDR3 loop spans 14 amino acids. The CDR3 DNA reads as TGCGCCAGCAGCACGGACGGCATGAACACTGAAGCTTTCTTT. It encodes CASSTDGMNTEAFF. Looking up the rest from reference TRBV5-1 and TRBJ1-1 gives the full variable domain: KAGVTQTPRYLIKTRGQQVTLSCSPISGHRSVSWYQQTPGQGLQFLFEYFSETQRNKGNFPGRFSGRQFSNSRSEMNVSTLELGDSALYLCASSTDGMNTEAFFGQGTRLTVV.

The CDR3 DNA follows: TGCAGCGTTGAAGGACCTTGGCCGGGGGCTTTCTTT. This gives the protein CSVEGPWPGAFF. J is TRBJ1-1 and V is TRBV29-1; D is unclear. From germline, CDR1 is SQVTM and CDR2 ANQGSEA. CDR3 length equals 12 residues. V was trimmed by 1 base and J by 11 bases, leaving 14 bases between them.

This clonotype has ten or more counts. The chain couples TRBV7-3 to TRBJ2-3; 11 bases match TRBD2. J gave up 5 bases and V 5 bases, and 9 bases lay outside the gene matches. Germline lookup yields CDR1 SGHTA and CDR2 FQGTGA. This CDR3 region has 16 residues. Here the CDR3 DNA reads TGTGCCAGCAGCACTCTAGCGGGAGGTATCTTAGATACGCAGTATTTT. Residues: CASSTLAGGILDTQYF.

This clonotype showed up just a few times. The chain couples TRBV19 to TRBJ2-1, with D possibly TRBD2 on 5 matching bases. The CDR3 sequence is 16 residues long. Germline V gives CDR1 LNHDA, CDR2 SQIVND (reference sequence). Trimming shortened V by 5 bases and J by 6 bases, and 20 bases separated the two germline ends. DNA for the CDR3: TGTGCCAGTAGTCCCGTGCGGGTTGGGGTAGGCAATGAGCAGTTCTTC. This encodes CASSPVRVGVGNEQFF.

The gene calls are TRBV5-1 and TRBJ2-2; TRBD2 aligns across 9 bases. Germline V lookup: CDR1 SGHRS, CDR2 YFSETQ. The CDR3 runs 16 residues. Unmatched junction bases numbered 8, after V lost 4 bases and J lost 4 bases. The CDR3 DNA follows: TGCGCCAGCAGCCATGTAGCGGGAGAGGGCACCGGGGAGCTGTTTTTT. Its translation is CASSHVAGEGTGELFF.

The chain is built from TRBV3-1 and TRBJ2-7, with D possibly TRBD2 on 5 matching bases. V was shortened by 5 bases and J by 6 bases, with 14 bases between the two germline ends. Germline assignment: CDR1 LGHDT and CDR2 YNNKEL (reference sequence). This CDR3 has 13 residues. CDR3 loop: CASSYSNRGEQYF. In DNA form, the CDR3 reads TGTGCCAGCAGCTACTCAAACCGGGGCGAGCAGTACTTC.

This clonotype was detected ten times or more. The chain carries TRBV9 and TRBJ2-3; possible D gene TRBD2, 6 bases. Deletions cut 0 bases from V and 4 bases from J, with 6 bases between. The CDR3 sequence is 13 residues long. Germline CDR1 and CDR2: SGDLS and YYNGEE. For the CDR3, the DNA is TGTGCCAGCAGCGTAGGGGACTCAGATACGCAGTATTTT. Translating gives CASSVGDSDTQYF. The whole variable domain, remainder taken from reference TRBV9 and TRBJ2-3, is DSGVTQTPKHLITATGQRVTLRCSPRSGDLSVYWYQQSLDQGLQFLIQYYNGEERAKGNILERFSAQQFPDLHSELNLSSLELGDSALYFCASSVGDSDTQYFGPGTRLTVL.

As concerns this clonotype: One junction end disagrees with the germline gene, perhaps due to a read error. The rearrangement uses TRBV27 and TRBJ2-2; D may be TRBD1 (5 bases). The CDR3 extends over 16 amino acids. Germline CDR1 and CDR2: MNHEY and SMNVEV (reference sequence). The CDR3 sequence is CASTPGRGRNTRELFF. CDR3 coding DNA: TGTGCCAGCACCCCTGGTAGGGGCAGGAACACCAGGGAGCTGTTTTTT.

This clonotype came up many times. CDR3 nucleotides: TGTGCCAGCAGTGAGGACTTTGGGACTGAAAACACCGGGGAGCTGTTTTTT. This codes for CASSEDFGTENTGELFF. The chain joins TRBV2 to TRBJ2-2; D possibly corresponds to TRBD2 (6 bases). Germline loops: CDR1 SNHLY, CDR2 FYNNEI. The CDR3 consists of 17 residues. Trimming left V 3 bases short and J 2 bases short, with 16 bases between.

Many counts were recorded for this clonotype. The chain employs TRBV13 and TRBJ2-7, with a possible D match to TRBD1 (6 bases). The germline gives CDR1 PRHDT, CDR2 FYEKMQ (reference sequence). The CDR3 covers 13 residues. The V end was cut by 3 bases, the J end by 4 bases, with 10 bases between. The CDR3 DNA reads TGTGCCAGCAGCTTCGGGACAATTTACGAGCAGTACTTC. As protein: CASSFGTIYEQYF.

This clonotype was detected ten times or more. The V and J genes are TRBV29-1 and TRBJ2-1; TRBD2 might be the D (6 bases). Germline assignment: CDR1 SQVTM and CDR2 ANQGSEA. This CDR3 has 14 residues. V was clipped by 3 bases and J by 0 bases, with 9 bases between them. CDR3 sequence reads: CSVDVTSSYNEQFF. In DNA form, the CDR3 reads TGCAGCGTTGATGTGACTAGCTCCTACAATGAGCAGTTCTTC.

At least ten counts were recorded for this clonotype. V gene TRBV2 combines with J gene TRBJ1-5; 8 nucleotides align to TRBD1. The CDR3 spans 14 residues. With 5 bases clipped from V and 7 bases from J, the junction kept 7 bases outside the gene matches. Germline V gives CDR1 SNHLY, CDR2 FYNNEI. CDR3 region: CASSQPDRVQPQHF. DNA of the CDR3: TGTGCCAGCAGTCAACCGGACAGGGTCCAGCCCCAGCATTTT.

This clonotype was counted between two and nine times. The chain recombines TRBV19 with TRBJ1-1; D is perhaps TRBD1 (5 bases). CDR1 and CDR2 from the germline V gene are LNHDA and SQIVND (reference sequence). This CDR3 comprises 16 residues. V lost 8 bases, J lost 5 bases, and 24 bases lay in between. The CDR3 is CASHTSHLRRGTEAFF. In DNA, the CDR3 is TGTGCCAGTCATACGTCGCACTTAAGAAGGGGAACTGAAGCTTTCTTT.

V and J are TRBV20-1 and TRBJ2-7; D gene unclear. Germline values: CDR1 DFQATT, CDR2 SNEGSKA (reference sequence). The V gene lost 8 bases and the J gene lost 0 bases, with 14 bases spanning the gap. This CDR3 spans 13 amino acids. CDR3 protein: CSSRSLHSYEQYF. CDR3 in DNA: TGCAGTTCCAGGTCCCTTCACTCCTACGAGCAGTACTTC.

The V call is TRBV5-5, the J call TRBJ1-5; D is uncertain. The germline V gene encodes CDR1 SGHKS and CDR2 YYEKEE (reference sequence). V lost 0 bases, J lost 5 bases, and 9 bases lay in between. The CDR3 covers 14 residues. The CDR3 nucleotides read TGTGCCAGCAGCTTGGTCTACAAGGATCAGCCCCAGCATTTT. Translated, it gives CASSLVYKDQPQHF.